This T cell receptor beta chain comes out of a study of blood T cell repertoires in COVID-19. Trimming shortened V by 11 bases and J by 10 bases, and 15 bases separated the two germline ends. The CDR3 spans 12 residues. The V gene's germline CDR1 is ENHRY and CDR2 SYGVKD. Sequencing used immunoSEQ multiplex PCR; TCRdb keeps in-frame clones, though not all of them. Here the sample spans just under 80,000 clones, over 65% being singletons. This sequence originates from a human donor in a cohort sampled during active COVID-19. Input material: peripheral blood. The rearrangement joins TRBV10-3 to TRBJ1-6; D is unresolved. For the CDR3, the DNA is TGTGCCTCAGGACCCACGGGGTCACCCCTCCACTTT. Amino acids: CASGPTGSPLHF.